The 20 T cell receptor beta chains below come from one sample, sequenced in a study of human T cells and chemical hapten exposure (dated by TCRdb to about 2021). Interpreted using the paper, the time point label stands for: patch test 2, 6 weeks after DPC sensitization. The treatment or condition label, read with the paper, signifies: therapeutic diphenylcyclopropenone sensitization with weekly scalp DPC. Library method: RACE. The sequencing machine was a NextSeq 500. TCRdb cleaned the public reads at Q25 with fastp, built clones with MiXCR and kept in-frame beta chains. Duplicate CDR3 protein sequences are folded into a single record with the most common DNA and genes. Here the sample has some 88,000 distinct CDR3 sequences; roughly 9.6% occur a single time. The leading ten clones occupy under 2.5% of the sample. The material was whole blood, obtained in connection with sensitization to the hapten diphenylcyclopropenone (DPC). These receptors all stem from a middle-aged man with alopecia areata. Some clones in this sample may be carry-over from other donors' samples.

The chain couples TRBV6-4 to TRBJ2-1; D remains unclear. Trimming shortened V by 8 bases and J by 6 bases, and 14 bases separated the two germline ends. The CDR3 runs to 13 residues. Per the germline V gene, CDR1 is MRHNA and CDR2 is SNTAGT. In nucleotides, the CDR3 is TGTGCCAGCTCGTACGACTTACGCAATGAGCAGTTCTTC. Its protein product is CASSYDLRNEQFF.

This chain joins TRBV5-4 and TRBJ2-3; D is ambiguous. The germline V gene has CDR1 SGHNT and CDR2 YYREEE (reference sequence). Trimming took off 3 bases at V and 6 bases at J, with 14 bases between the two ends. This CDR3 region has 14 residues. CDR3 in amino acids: CASSSERFLDTQYF. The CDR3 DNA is TGTGCCAGCAGCTCCGAGCGCTTTCTTGATACGCAGTATTTT.

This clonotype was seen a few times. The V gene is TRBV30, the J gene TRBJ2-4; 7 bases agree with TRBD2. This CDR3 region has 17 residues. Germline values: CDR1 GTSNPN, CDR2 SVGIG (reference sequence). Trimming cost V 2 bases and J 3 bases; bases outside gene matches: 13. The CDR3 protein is CAWSPVLRERGKNIQYF. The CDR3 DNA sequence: TGTGCCTGGAGTCCCGTCCTGCGGGAGCGAGGCAAAAACATTCAGTACTTC.

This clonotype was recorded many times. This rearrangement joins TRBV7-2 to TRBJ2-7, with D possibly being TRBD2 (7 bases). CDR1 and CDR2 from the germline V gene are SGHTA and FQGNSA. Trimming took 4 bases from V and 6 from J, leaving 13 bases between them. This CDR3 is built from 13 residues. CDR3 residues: CASSSRGGTEQYV. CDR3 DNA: TGTGCCAGCAGCTCGAGGGGGGGGACCGAGCAGTACGTC.

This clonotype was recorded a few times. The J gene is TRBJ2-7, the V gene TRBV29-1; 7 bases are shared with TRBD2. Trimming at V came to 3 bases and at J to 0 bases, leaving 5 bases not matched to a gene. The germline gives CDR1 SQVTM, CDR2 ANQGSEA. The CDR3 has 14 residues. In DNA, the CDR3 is TGCAGCGTTGATAGTGCTAGCGGCTCCTACGAGCAGTACTTC. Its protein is CSVDSASGSYEQYF.

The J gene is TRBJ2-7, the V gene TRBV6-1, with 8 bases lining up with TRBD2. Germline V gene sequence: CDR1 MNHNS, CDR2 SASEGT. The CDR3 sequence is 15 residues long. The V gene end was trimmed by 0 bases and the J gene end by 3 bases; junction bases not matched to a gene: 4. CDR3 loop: CASSEAVAGLYEQYV. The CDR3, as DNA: TGTGCCAGCAGTGAAGCGGTAGCGGGACTCTACGAGCAGTACGTC.

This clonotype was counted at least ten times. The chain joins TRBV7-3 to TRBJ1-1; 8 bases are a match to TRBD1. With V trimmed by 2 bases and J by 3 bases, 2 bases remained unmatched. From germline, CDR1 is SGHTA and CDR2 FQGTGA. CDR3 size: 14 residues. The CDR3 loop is CASSLGQGHTEAFF. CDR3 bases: TGTGCCAGCAGCTTAGGACAGGGTCACACTGAAGCTTTCTTT.

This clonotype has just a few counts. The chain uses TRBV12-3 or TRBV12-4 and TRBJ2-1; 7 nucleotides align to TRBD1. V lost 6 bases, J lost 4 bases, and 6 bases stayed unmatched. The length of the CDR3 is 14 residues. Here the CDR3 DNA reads TGTGCCAGCAGCCTAAGACAGGGATACAATGAGCAGTTCTTC. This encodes CASSLRQGYNEQFF.

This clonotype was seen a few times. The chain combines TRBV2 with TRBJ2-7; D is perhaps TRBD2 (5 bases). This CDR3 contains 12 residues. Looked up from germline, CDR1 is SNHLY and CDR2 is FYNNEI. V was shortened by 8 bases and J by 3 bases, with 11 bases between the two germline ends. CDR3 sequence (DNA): TGTGCCAGCGATGCGGGTCTCTACGAGCAGTACGTC. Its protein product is CASDAGLYEQYV.

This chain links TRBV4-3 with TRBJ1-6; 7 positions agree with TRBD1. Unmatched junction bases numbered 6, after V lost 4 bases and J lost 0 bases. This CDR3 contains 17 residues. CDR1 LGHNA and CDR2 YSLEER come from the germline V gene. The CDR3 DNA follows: TGCGCCAGCAGCCTAGACAGGGTGCTCTCCTATAATTCACCCCTCCACTTT. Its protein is CASSLDRVLSYNSPLHF.

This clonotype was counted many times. The CDR3 reads CASSPRPGTGPRALHF. DNA of the CDR3: TGTGCCAGCAGCCCGCGTCCCGGGACAGGCCCTCGGGCCCTCCACTTT. This chain links TRBV9 with TRBJ1-6; TRBD1 matches 8 bases. This CDR3 comprises 16 residues. Germline lookup yields CDR1 SGDLS and CDR2 YYNGEE. Losses at the gene ends were 4 bases for V and 14 bases for J; bases not matched to a gene: 17. The whole variable domain, filled in from reference TRBV9 and TRBJ1-6, reads DSGVTQTPKHLITATGQRVTLRCSPRSGDLSVYWYQQSLDQGLQFLIQYYNGEERAKGNILERFSAQQFPDLHSELNLSSLELGDSALYFCASSPRPGTGPRALHFGNGTRLTVT.

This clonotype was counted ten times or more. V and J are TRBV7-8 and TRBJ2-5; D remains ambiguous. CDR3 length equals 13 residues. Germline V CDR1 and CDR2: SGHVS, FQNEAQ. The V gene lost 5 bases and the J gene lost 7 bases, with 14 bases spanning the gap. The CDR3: CASSPPARGTQYF. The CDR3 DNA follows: TGTGCCAGCAGCCCCCCGGCCCGCGGGACCCAGTACTTC.

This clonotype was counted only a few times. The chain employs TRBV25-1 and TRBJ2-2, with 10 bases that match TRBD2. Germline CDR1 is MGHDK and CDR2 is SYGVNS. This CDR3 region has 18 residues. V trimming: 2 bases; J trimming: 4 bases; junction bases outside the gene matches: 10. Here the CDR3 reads CASSEPHELAGVTGELFF. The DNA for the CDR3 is TGTGCCAGCAGTGAACCCCACGAGCTAGCGGGAGTCACCGGGGAGCTGTTTTTT.

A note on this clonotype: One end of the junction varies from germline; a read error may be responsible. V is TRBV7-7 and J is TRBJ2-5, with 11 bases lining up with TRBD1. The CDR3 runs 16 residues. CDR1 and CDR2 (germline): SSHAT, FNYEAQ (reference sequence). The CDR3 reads CASSEDRGPATETQYF. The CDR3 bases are TGTGCTAGCAGCGAGGACAGGGGGCCTGCAACGGAGACCCAGTACTTC.

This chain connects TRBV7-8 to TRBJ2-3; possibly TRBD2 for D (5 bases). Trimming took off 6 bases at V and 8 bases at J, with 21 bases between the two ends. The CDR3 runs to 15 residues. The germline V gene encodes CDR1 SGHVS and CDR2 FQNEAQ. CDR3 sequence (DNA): TGTGCCAGCAGATCCGGGCGGTTCCCCCGGGGTACGCAGTATTTT. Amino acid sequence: CASRSGRFPRGTQYF.

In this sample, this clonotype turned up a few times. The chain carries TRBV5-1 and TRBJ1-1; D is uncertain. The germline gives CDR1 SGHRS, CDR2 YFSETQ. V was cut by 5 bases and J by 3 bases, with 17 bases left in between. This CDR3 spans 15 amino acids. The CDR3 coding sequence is TGCGCCAGCAGGGCAACCGGGATAAGCGACACTGAAGCTTTCTTT. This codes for CASRATGISDTEAFF.

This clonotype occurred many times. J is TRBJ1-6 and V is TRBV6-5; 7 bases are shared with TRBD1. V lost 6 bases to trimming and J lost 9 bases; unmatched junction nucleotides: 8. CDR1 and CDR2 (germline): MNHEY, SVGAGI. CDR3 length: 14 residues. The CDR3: CASRGGGAGSPLHF. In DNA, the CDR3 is TGTGCCAGCAGGGGAGGGGGCGCGGGTTCACCCCTCCACTTT.

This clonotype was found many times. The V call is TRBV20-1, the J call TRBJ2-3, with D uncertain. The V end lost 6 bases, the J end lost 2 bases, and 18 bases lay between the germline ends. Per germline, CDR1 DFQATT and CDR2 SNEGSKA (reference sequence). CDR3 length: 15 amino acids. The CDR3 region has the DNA TGCAGTGCCAACATCCAGAAACAGCTCACAGATACGCAGTATTTT. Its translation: CSANIQKQLTDTQYF.

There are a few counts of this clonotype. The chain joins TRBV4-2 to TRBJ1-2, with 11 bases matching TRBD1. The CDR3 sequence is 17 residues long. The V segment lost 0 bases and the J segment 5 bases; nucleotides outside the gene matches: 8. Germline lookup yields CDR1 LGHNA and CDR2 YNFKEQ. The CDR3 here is CASSQDFGTGGVYGYTF. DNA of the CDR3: TGTGCCAGCAGCCAAGACTTTGGGACAGGGGGAGTATATGGCTACACCTTC.

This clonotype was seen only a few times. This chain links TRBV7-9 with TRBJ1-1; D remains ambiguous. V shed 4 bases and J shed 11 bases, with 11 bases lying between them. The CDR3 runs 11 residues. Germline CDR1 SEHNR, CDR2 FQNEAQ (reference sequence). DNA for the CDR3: TGTGCCAGCAGCTCGATGGAATTTGCTTTCTTT. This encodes CASSSMEFAFF.